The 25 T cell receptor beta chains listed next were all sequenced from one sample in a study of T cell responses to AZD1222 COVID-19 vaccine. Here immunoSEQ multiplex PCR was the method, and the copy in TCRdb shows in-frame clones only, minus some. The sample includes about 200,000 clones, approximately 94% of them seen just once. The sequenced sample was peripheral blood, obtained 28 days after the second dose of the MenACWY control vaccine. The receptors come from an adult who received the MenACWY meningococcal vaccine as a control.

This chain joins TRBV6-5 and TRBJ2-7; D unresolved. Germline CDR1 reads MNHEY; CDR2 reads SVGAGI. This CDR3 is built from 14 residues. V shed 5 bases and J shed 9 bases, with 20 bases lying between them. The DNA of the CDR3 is TGTGCCAGCAGTCCCAGCCCCGCCCCCACTGTGCAGTACTTC. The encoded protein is CASSPSPAPTVQYF.

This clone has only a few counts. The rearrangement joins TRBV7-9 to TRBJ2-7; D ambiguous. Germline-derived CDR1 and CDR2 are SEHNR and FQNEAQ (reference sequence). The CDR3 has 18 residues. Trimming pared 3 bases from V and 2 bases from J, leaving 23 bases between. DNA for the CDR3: TGTGCCAGCAGCTTTTTTGTCTCGGCGCGGAGCGCTACCTACGAGCAGTACTTC. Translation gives CASSFFVSARSATYEQYF.

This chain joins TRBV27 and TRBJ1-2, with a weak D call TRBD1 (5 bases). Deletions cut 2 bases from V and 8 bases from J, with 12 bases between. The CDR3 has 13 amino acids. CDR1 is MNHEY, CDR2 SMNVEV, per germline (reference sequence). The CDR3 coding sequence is TGTGCCAGCAGTTTACTTCAGGGAGGGGGCTACACCTTC. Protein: CASSLLQGGGYTF.

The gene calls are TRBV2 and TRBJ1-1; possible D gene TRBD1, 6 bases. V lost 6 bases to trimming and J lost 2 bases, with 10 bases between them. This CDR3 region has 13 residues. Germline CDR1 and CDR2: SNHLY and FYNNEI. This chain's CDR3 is CASSATGNTEAFF. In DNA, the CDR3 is TGTGCCAGCAGCGCGACAGGAAACACTGAAGCTTTCTTT. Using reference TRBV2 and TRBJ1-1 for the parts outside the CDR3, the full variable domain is EPEVTQTPSHQVTQMGQEVILRCVPISNHLYFYWYRQILGQKVEFLVSFYNNEISEKSEIFDDQFSVERPDGSNFTLKIRSTKLEDSAMYFCASSATGNTEAFFGQGTRLTVV.

CDR3 region: CASSMGTGSETQYF. CDR3 coding DNA: TGTGCCAGTAGTATGGGGACAGGGTCAGAGACCCAGTACTTC. The chain joins TRBV19 to TRBJ2-5, with 9 nucleotides matching TRBD1. The CDR3 contains 14 residues. From germline, CDR1 is LNHDA and CDR2 SQIVND (reference sequence). With 3 bases clipped from V and 4 bases from J, the junction kept 3 bases outside the gene matches.

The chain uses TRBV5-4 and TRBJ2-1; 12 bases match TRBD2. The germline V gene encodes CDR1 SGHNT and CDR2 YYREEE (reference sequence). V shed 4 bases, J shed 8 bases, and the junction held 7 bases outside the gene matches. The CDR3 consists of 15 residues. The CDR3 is CASSRSSGRADEQFF. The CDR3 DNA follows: TGTGCCAGCAGCAGATCTAGCGGGAGGGCCGATGAGCAGTTCTTC.

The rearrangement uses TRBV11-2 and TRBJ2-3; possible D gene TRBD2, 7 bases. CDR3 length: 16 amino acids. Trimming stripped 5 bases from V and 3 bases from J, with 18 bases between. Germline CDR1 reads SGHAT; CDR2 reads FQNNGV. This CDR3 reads CASSPGGAFVTDTQYF. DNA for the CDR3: TGTGCCAGCAGCCCGGGGGGCGCTTTCGTAACAGATACGCAGTATTTT.

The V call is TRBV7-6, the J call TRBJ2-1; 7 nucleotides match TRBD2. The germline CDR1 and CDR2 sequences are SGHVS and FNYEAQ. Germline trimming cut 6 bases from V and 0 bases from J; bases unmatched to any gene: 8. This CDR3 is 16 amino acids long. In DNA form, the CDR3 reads TGTGCCAGCAGTCCGAATAGCGGGTTCTCCTACAATGAGCAGTTCTTC. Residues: CASSPNSGFSYNEQFF. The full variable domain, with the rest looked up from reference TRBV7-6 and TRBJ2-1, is GAGVSQSPRYKVTKRGQDVALRCDPISGHVSLYWYRQALGQGPEFLTYFNYEAQQDKSGLPNDRFSAERPEGSISTLTIQRTEQRDSAMYRCASSPNSGFSYNEQFFGPGTRLTVL.

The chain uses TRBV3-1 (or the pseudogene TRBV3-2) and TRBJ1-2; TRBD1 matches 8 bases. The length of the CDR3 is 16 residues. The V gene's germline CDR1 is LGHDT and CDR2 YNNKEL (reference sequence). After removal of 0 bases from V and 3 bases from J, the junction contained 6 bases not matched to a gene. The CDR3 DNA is TGTGCCAGCAGCCAAGATCTTACAGGGGGGGACTATGGCTACACCTTC. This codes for CASSQDLTGGDYGYTF.

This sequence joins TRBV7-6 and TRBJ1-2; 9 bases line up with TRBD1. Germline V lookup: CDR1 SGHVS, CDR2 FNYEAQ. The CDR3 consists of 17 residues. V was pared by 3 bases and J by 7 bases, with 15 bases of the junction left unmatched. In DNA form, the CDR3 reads TGTGCCAGCAGCTTGAGGACAGGGGACTTTGGTTCGGCTGGCTACACCTTC. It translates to CASSLRTGDFGSAGYTF.

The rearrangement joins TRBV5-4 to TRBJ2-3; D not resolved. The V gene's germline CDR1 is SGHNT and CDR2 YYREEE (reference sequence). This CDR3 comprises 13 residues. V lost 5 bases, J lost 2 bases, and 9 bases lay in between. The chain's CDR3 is CASRPGSTDTQYF. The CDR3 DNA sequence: TGTGCCAGCAGGCCCGGGTCCACAGATACGCAGTATTTT.

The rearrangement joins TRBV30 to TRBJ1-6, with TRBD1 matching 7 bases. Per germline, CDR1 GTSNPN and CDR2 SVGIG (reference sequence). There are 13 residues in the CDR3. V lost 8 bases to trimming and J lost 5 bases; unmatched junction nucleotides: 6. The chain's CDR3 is CARGGLNNSPLHF. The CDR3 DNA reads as TGTGCCCGAGGGGGCCTCAATAATTCACCCCTCCACTTT.

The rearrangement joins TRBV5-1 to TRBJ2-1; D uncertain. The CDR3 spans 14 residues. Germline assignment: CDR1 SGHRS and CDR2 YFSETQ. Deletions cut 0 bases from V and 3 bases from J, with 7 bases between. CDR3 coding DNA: TGCGCCAGCAGCTTGGGGCAGAGCTACAATGAGCAGTTCTTC. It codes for CASSLGQSYNEQFF.

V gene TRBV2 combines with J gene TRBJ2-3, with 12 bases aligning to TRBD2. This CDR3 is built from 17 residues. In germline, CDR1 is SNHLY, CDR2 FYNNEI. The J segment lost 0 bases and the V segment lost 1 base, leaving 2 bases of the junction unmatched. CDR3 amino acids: CASSEGTSGISTDTQYF. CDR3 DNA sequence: TGTGCCAGCAGTGAAGGGACTAGCGGGATTAGCACAGATACGCAGTATTTT.

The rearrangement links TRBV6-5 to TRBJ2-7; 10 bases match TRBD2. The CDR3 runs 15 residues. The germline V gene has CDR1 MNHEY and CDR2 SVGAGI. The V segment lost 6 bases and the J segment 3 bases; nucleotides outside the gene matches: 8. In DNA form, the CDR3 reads TGTGCCAGCAGAACGCTAGCGGGAGATCTCTACGAGCAGTACTTC. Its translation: CASRTLAGDLYEQYF.

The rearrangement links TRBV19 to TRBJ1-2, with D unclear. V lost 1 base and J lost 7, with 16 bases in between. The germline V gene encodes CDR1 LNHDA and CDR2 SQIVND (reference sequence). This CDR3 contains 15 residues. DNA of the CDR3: TGTGCCAGTAGTATAGGAGGCTTTTCCTTCTCTGGCTACACCTTC. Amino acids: CASSIGGFSFSGYTF.

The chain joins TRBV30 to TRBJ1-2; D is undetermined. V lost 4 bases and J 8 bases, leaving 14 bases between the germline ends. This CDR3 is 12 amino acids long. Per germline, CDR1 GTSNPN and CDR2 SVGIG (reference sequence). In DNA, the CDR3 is TGTGCCTGGACCCCTTGGAAGGGAGGCTACACCTTC. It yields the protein CAWTPWKGGYTF. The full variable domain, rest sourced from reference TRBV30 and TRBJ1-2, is SQTIHQWPATLVQPVGSPLSLECTVEGTSNPNLYWYRQAAGRGLQLLFYSVGIGQISSEVPQNLSASRPQDRQFILSSKKLLLSDSGFYLCAWTPWKGGYTFGSGTRLTVV.

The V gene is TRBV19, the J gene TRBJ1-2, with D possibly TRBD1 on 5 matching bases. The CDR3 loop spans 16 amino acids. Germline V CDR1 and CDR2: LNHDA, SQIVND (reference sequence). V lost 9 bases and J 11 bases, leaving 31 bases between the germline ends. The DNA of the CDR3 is TGTGCCAGCTCTCCAGGGACGGTGGTTTCAACTGGGGGTTACACCTTC. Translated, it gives CASSPGTVVSTGGYTF.

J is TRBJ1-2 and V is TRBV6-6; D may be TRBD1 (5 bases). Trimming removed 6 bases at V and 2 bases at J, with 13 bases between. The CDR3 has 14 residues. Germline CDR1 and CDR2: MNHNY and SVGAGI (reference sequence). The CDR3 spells CASSSGAGNYGYTF. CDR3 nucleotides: TGTGCCAGCAGCTCGGGCGCAGGGAACTATGGCTACACCTTC.

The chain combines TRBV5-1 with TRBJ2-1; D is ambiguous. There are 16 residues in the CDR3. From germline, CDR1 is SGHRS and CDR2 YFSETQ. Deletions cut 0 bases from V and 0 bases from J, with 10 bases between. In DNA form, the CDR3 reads TGCGCCAGCAGCTTGGCCGGCAGAAGCTCCTACAATGAGCAGTTCTTC. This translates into CASSLAGRSSYNEQFF.

This CDR3 is CASSSTSGGPRGADTQYF. CDR3 DNA sequence: TGTGCCAGCAGCTCGACTAGCGGGGGGCCCCGGGGGGCAGATACGCAGTATTTT. The chain carries TRBV7-9 and TRBJ2-3; TRBD2 aligns across 13 bases. V lost 4 bases and J lost 4; bases outside the gene matches: 11. The CDR3 sequence is 18 residues long. Germline lookup yields CDR1 SEHNR and CDR2 FQNEAQ (reference sequence).

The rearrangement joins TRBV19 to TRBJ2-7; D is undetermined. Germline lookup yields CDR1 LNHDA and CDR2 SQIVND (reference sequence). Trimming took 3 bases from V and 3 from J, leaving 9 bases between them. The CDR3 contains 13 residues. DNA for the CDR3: TGTGCCAGTAGTATGCGTCGGAGCTACGAGCAGTACTTC. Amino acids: CASSMRRSYEQYF.

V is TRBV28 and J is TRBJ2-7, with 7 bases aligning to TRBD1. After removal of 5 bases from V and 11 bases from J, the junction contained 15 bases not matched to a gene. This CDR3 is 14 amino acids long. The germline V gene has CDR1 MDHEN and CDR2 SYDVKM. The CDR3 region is CASSVDRAVKWEYF. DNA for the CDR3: TGTGCCAGCAGTGTCGACAGGGCGGTTAAGTGGGAGTACTTC.

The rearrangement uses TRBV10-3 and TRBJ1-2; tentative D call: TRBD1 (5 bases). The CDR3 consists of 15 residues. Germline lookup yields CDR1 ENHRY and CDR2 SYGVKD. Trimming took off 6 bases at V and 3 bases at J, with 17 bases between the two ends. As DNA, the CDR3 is TGTGCCATCAGGATGAGCAGGGTGGGGGACTATGGCTACACCTTC. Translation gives CAIRMSRVGDYGYTF.

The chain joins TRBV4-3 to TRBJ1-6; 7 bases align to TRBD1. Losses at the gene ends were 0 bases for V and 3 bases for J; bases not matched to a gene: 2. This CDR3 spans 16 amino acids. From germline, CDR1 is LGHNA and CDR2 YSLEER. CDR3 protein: CASSQEGTVYNSPLHF. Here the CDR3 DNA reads TGCGCCAGCAGCCAAGAGGGGACAGTCTATAATTCACCCCTCCACTTT.